This TCR beta chain was captured by sequencing in a study of blood T cell repertoires in COVID-19. For the study at large: There were acute and convalescent COVID-19 samples, and they came from the United States, Italy and Spain. T cells, B-cell-depleted T cells, or PBMCs supplied cDNA or gDNA.

V was clipped by 7 bases and J by 2 bases; unmatched bases: 8. The germline V gene encodes CDR1 GTSNPN and CDR2 SVGIG (reference sequence). The CDR3 is 14 residues long. This clone has a single count. As originally analysed: Reference gene primer amplification in the assay estimated nucleated cell counts. TCRdb's copy holds only in-frame clones and misses some; the assay was immunoSEQ multiplex PCR. D and trimming come from the DNA, and the V and J calls and clone size come from that table. The table includes some 150,000 clones, around 76% detected once. The V and J genes are TRBV30 and TRBJ1-2; 9 positions agree with TRBD1. The origin of this receptor is a man aged 55 to 69 with acute or convalescent COVID-19. The sequenced sample was peripheral blood. The CDR3 bases are TGTGCCTCCAATCTGGGACAGGGAAACTATGGCTACACCTTC. It codes for CASNLGQGNYGYTF.